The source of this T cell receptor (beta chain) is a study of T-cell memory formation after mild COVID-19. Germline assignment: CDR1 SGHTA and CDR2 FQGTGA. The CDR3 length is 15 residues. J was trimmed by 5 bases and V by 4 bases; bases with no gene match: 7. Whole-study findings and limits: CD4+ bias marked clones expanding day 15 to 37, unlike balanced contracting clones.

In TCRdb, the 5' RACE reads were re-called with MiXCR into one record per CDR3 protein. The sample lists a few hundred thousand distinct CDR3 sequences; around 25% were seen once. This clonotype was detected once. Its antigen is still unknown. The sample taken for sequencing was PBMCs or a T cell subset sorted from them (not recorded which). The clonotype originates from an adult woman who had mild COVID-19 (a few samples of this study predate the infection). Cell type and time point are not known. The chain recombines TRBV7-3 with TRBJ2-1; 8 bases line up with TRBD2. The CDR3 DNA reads TGTGCCAGCAGCTCGGGACTAGTCCTGAACAATGAGCAGTTCTTC. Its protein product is CASSSGLVLNNEQFF. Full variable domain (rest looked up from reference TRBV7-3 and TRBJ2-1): GAGVSQTPSNKVTEKGKYVELRCDPISGHTALYWYRQSLGQGPEFLIYFQGTGAADDSGLPNDRFFAVRPEGSVSTLKIQRTERGDSAVYLCASSSGLVLNNEQFFGPGTRLTVL.